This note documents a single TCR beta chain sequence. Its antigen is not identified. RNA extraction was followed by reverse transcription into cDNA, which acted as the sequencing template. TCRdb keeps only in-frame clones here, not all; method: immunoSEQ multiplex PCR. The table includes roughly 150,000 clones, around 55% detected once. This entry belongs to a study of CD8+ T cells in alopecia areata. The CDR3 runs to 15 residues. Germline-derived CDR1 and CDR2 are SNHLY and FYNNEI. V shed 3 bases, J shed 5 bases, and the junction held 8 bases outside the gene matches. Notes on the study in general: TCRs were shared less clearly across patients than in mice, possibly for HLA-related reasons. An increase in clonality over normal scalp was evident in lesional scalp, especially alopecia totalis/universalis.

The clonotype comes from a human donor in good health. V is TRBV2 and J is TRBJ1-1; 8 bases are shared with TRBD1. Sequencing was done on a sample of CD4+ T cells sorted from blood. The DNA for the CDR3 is TGTGCCAGCAGTGATTGGGCAGGGGGCAAAACTGAAGCTTTCTTT. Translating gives CASSDWAGGKTEAFF.